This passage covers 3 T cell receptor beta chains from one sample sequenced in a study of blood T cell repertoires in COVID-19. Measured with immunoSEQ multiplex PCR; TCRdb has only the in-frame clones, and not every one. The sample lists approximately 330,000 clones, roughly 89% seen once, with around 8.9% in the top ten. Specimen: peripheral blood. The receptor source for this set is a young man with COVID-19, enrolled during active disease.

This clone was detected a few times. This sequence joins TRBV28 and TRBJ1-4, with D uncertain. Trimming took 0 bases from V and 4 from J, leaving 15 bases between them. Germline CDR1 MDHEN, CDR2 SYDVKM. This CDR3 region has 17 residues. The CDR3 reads CASSLWGFGSSNEKLFF. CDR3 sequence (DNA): TGTGCCAGCAGTTTATGGGGATTCGGGAGCAGTAATGAAAAACTGTTTTTT.

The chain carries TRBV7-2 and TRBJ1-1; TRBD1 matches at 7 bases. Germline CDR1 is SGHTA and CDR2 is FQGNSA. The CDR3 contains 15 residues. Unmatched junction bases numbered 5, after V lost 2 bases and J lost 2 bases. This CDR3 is CASSLWGTVNTEAFF. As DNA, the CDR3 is TGTGCCAGCAGCTTATGGGGGACAGTCAACACTGAAGCTTTCTTT.

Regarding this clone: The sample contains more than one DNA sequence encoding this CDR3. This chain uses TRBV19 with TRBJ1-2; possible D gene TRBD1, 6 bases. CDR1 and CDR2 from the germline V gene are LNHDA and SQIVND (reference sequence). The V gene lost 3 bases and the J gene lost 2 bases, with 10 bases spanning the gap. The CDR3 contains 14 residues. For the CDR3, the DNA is TGTGCCAGTAGTATTCGGACAGCAAACTATGGCTACACCTTC. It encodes CASSIRTANYGYTF.